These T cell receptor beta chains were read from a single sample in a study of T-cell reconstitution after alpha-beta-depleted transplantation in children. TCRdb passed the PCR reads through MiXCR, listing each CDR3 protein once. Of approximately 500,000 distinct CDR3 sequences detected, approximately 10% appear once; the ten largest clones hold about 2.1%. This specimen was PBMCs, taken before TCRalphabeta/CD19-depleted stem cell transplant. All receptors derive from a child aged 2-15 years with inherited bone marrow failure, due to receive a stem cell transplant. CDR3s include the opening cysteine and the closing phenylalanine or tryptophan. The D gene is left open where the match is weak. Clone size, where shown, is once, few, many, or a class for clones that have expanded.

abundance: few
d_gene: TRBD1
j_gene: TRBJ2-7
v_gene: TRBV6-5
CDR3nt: TGTGCCAGCAGTAACGTCGGACGACAGGGGGGAGAGCAGTACTTC
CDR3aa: CASSNVGRQGGEQYF

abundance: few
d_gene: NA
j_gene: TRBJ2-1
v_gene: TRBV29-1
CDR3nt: TGCAGCGTCCCAACCTTTGGTAATGAGCAGTTCTTC
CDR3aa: CSVPTFGNEQFF

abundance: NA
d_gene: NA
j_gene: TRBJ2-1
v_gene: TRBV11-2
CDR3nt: TGTGCCAGCAGCGACCTTGGTGAGCAGTTCTTC
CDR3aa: CASSDLGEQFF

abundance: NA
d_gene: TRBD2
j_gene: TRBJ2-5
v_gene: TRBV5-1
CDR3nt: TGCGCCAGCAGCTTGGGTTTGGCGGGAGATATGGAGACCCAGTACTTC
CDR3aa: CASSLGLAGDMETQYF

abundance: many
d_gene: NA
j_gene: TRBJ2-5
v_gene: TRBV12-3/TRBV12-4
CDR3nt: TGTGCCAGCAGTCCTCCCTGGGGGAGGGAGACCCAGTACTTC
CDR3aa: CASSPPWGRETQYF

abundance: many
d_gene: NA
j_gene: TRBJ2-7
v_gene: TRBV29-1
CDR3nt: TGCAGCGTTGGTGCCGGGACGAACCCCTACGAGCAGTACTTC
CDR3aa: CSVGAGTNPYEQYF

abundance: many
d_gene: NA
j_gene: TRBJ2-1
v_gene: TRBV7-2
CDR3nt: TGTGCCAGCAGCTTAGGAGGCGGGCTCCTACGCAACAATGAGCAGTTCTTC
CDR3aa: CASSLGGGLLRNNEQFF

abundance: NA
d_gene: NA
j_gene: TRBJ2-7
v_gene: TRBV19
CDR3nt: TGTGCCAGTAGTATTCACCAGGCGAACTACGAGCAGTACTTC
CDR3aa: CASSIHQANYEQYF

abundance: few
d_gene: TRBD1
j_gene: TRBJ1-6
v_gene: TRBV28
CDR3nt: TGTGCCAGCAGATACGGACAGGGTAATTCACCCCTCCACTTT
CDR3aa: CASRYGQGNSPLHF

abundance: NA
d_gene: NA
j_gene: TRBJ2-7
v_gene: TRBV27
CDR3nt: TGTGCCAGCAGTTTCAGAGCGGGCTGCTCCTACGAGCAGTACTTC
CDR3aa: CASSFRAGCSYEQYF

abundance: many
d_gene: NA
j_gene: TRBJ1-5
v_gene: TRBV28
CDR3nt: TGTGCCAGCAGTCCCCCCACGGGTTCTTTAGGGGATCAGCCCCAGCATTTT
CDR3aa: CASSPPTGSLGDQPQHF

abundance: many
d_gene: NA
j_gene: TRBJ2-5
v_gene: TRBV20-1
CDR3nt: TGCAGTGCGGGAAGGCGGGAGACCCAGTACTTC
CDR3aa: CSAGRRETQYF

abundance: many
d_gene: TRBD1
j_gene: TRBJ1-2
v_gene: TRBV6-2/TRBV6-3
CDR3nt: TGTGCCAGCAGTTACTCCGAGGGGGGGACAGACCAAGACCCCGCATATGGCTACACCTTC
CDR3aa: CASSYSEGGTDQDPAYGYTF

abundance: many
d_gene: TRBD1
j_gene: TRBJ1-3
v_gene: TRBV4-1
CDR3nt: TGCGCCAGCAGCCAAAGGGACAGCTCTGGAAACACCATATATTTT
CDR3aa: CASSQRDSSGNTIYF

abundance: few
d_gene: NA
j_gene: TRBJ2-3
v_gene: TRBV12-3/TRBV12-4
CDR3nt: TGTGCCAGCAGTTTAGGGATCGGGTTTGGGGATACGCAGTATTTT
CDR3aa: CASSLGIGFGDTQYF

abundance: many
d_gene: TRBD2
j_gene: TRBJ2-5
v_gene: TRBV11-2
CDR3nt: TGTGCCAGCACCGCTGCTGTTTCCCCGAACCACGGGGGGAGTGGAGAGACCCAGTACTTC
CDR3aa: CASTAAVSPNHGGSGETQYF

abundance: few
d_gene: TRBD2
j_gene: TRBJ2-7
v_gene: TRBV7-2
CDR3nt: TGTGCCAGCAGCTCGGGACTAGCTCTCCCCTACGAGCAGTACTTC
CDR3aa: CASSSGLALPYEQYF

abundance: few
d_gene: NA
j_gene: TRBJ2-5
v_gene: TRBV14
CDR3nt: TGTGCCAGCAGCCAAGTTTATTGGTCGGGTCGGGAGACCCAGTACTTC
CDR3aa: CASSQVYWSGRETQYF

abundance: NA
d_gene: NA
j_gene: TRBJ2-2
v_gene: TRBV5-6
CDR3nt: TGTGCCAGCAGCTTGGTGGGGTTGCGAACCGGGGAGCTGTTTTTT
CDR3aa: CASSLVGLRTGELFF

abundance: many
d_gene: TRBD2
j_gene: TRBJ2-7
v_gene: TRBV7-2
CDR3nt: TGTGCCAGCAGCTTAGTAGCGGGAGGGTTCTACGAGCAGTACTTC
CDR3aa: CASSLVAGGFYEQYF

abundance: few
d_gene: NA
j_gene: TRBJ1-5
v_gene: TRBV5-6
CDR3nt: TGTGCCAGCAGCTTATACGATCAGCCCCAGCATTTT
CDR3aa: CASSLYDQPQHF

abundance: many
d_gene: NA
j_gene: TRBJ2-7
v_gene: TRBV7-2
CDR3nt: TGTGCCAGCAGCCGACGAGGGGACTTTGGAGGCGAGCAGTACTTC
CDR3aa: CASSRRGDFGGEQYF

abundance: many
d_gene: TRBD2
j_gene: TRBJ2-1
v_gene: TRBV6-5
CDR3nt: TGTGCCAGCAGTTACCGACTTCCGACTAGCGGATTACAATTTGAGCAGTTCTTC
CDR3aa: CASSYRLPTSGLQFEQFF

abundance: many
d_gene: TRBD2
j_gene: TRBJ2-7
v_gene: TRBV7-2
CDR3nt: TGTGCCAGCAGCGAGGGACTAGCGGGAGTATACGAGCAGTACTTC
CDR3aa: CASSEGLAGVYEQYF

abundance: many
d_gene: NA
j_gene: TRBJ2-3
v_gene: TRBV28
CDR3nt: TGTGCCAGCAGTTACTCGTACCTGGATACGCAGTATTTT
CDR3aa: CASSYSYLDTQYF

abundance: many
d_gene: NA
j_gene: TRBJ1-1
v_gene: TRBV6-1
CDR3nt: TGTGCCAGCAGTGAGCACAGGTTAGAAGCTTTCTTT
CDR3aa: CASSEHRLEAFF

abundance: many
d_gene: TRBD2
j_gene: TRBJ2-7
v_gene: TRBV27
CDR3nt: TGTGCCAGCAGACTAGCGGGAGGCTCCTACGAGCAGTACTTC
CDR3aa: CASRLAGGSYEQYF

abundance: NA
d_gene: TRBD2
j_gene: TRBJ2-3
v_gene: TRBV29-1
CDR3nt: TGCAGCGTTCTCCCCCCGGGGGGGGGATACACAGATACGCAGTATTTT
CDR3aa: CSVLPPGGGYTDTQYF

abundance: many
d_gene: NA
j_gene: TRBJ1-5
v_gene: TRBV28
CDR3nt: TGTGCCAGCAGTTTGCCGACAGCGAGCGCAGTTGGGCCCCAGCATTTT
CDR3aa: CASSLPTASAVGPQHF

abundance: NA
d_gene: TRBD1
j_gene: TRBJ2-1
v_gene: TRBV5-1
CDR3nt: TGCGCCAGCAGCGTCACAGGGGGCAACAATGAGCAGTTCTTC
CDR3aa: CASSVTGGNNEQFF

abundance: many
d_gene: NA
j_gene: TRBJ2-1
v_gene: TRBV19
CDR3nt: TGTGCCAGTATGGGGGGGCGTAATGAGCAGTTCTTC
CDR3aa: CASMGGRNEQFF

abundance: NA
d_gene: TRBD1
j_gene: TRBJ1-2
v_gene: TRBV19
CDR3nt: TGTGCCAGTAGTAAGCCGGGACAGGGCCCCAACTATGGCTACACCTTC
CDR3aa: CASSKPGQGPNYGYTF

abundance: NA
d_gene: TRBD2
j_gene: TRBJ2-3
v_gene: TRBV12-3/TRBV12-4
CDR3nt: TGTGCCAGCAGCCCATACTATATGGGACTAGCGGGAGGAGATACGCAGTATTTT
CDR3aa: CASSPYYMGLAGGDTQYF

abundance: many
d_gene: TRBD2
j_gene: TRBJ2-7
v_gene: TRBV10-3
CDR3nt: TGTGCCATCAGTGAGCCAAGGACTAGCGGGAGAAACGAGCAGTACTTC
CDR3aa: CAISEPRTSGRNEQYF

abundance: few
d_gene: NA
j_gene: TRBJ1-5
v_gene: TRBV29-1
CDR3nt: TGCAGCGTTCGGGTGACCGGTCAGCCCCAGCATTTT
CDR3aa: CSVRVTGQPQHF

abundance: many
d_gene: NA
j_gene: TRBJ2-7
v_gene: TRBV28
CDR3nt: TGTGCCAGCAGTTCCCCTGAGGGGTCGGTCGAGCAGTACTTC
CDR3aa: CASSSPEGSVEQYF

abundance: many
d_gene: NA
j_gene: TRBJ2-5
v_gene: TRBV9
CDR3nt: TGTGCCAGCAGCGTAGTCGTCGGCCTAGGAGAGACCCAGTACTTC
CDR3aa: CASSVVVGLGETQYF

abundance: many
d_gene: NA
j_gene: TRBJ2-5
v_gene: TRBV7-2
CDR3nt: TGTGCCAGCAGCTTAGAGATCTTCCAAGAGACCCAGTACTTC
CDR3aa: CASSLEIFQETQYF